One sample yielded the 22 T cell receptor beta chains listed below, sequenced in a study of tissue T cells after allogeneic stem cell transplantation. The data were produced by immunoSEQ multiplex PCR, yet TCRdb's version contains in-frame clones alone and is incomplete. The data contain over 7,000 clones, 65% to 80% of them singletons. Sequences were obtained from blood. All receptors derive from a female BALB/c mouse in good health. The strain's MHC haplotype is H2-d.

Concerning this clone itself: The gene names given are mouse names. The read gets to within 1 residue of the CDR3 end, and the germline J gene fills in the rest. V is TRBV2 and J is TRBJ1-2; no reliable D call. This CDR3 has 13 residues. The V gene's germline CDR1 is LGHNA and CDR2 YSYQKL. Trimming pared 4 bases from V and 0 bases from J, leaving 6 bases between. CDR3 region: CASSLTSNSDYTF. The CDR3 DNA, read in part, is TGTGCCAGCAGCCTGACATCAAACTCCGACTACACC.

For this clone: Genes and germline are mouse. The DNA ends 1 residue before the CDR3 does, and the rest of the CDR3 is filled in from the germline J gene. The V call is TRBV13-3, the J call TRBJ1-3; 7 nucleotides agree with TRBD1. CDR3 length: 14 residues. V was clipped by 2 bases and J by 2 bases; unmatched bases: 1. From germline, CDR1 is NNHDY and CDR2 SYVADS. The CDR3 DNA, read in part, is TGTGCCAGCAGTGAAGGGGGCGCTGGAAATACGCTCTAT. Translating gives CASSEGGAGNTLY. The entire CDR3 is CASSEGGAGNTLYF. Together with reference TRBV13-3 and TRBJ1-3, the CDR3 gives the full variable domain: EAAVTQSPRSKVAVTGGKVTLSCHQTNNHDYMYWYRQDTGHGLRLIHYSYVADSTEKGDIPDGYKASRPSQENFSLILELASLSQTAVYFCASSEGGAGNTLYFGEGSRLIVV.

Regarding this clone: The gene symbols are mouse symbols. The read comes to an end 1 residue before the CDR3 does, leaving the germline J gene to fill in the end. V is TRBV31 and J is TRBJ2-7, with TRBD2 matching over 11 bases. The CDR3 contains 15 residues. V trimming: 3 bases; J trimming: 4 bases; junction bases outside the gene matches: 8. Germline V lookup: CDR1 GKSSPN, CDR2 SITVG. This chain's CDR3 is CAWSRDWGSGYEQYF. The part of the CDR3 DNA that was read is TGTGCCTGGAGCCGGGACTGGGGGTCGGGATATGAACAGTAC.

On this clone: Gene names are the mouse ones. The read terminates 1 residue before the CDR3 end, so the remaining end is supplied by the germline J gene. V gene TRBV31 combines with J gene TRBJ1-6; D unclear. TRBJ1-6 is annotated as an ORF whose role is uncertain. Germline assignment: CDR1 GKSSPN and CDR2 SITVG. V was clipped by 3 bases and J by 3 bases, with 15 bases between them. This CDR3 is 16 amino acids long. The CDR3 protein is CAWSPRPVHYNSPLYF. CDR3 bases read: TGTGCCTGGAGCCCCCGTCCAGTTCACTATAATTCGCCCCTCTAC.

Note on this clone: Mouse germline and gene names are used. The missing CDR3 end, 1 residue past where the read stops, is filled in from the germline J gene. V gene TRBV13-2 combines with J gene TRBJ2-7, with TRBD2 matching over 11 bases. Germline CDR1 is NNHNN and CDR2 is SYGAGS (reference sequence). This CDR3 spans 15 amino acids. Trimming took 2 bases from V and 0 from J; bases not matched to a gene: 1. CDR3 bases read: TGTGCCAGCGGTGAACTGGGGGGGCGCTCCTATGAACAGTAC. Translating it yields CASGELGGRSYEQY. The entire CDR3 reads CASGELGGRSYEQYF.

As to this clone: The genes are named according to mouse. The CDR3 end lies 1 residue beyond the end of the read and is filled in from the germline J gene. V is TRBV19 and J is TRBJ1-1; D is undetermined. V lost 2 bases and J 0 bases, leaving 8 bases between the germline ends. CDR1 is FNHDT, CDR2 SITEND, per germline (reference sequence). This CDR3 has 14 residues. The CDR3 spells CASSILTSNTEVFF. The sequenced CDR3 bases are TGTGCCAGCAGTATCCTGACATCAAACACAGAAGTCTTC.

With respect to this clone: Genes and germline come from the mouse. The read stops 1 residue short of the end of the CDR3; the missing end is completed from the germline J gene. The rearrangement joins TRBV29 to TRBJ2-2; 7 bases fit TRBD1. V trimming: 6 bases; J trimming: 6 bases; junction bases outside the gene matches: 4. The germline CDR1 and CDR2 sequences are MSHET and SYDVDS. The CDR3 is 13 amino acids. The CDR3 here is CASSPDRAGQLYF. CDR3 DNA, as far as it was read: TGTGCTAGCAGCCCTGACAGGGCCGGGCAGCTCTAC.

As regards this clone: Gene names and germline match the mouse. The missing CDR3 end, 1 residue past where the read stops, is filled in from the germline J gene. The chain combines TRBV4 with TRBJ2-5; TRBD1 matches 9 bases. The CDR3 runs 12 residues. In germline, CDR1 is LGHDT, CDR2 YNNKQL (reference sequence). Germline trimming cut 5 bases from V and 7 bases from J; bases unmatched to any gene: 1. The CDR3 bases that were read are TGTGCCAGCAGCGGGACAGGGAACACCCAGTAC. Amino acid sequence: CASSGTGNTQY. The complete CDR3 sequence is CASSGTGNTQYF.

As concerns this clone: The genes are named according to mouse. Sequencing ends 1 residue short of the CDR3 end; the germline J gene provides the rest. This rearrangement joins TRBV1 to TRBJ2-4, with 12 bases identical to TRBD2. The CDR3 has 17 amino acids. The trim removed 1 base at V and 1 base at J, leaving 3 bases unmatched. Per germline, CDR1 NSQYPW and CDR2 LRSPGD (reference sequence). The DNA read from the CDR3 is TGCACCTGCAGTGCAGTACGGGACTGGGGGGGTCAAAACACCTTGTAC. Protein product: CTCSAVRDWGGQNTLY. Given in full, the CDR3 is CTCSAVRDWGGQNTLYF.

As regards this clone: Each gene name is a mouse one. The missing CDR3 end, 1 residue past where the read stops, is filled in from the germline J gene. V is TRBV13-3 and J is TRBJ2-5; 9 nucleotides line up with TRBD1. The CDR3 is 14 residues long. Per the germline V gene, CDR1 is NNHDY and CDR2 is SYVADS. V gave up 4 bases and J gave up 6 bases; unmatched junction bases: 6. CDR3: CASSPGQGRDTQYF. Partial CDR3 DNA: TGTGCCAGCAGTCCGGGACAGGGCAGGGACACCCAGTAC.

A note on this clone: Mouse names are used for the genes. The CDR3 end falls 1 residue outside the read, so it is completed with the germline J gene. The chain links TRBV13-2 to TRBJ2-5, with 10 positions matching TRBD2. V lost 5 bases to trimming and J lost 0 bases; unmatched junction nucleotides: 3. Germline V lookup: CDR1 NNHNN, CDR2 SYGAGS (reference sequence). The CDR3 spans 15 residues. The sequenced CDR3 bases are TGTGCCAGCGGCGGACTGGGGGAAAACCAAGACACCCAGTAC. It specifies CASGGLGENQDTQY. The whole CDR3 region reads CASGGLGENQDTQYF.

Worth noting for this clone: Germline and genes here are mouse. CDR3 in amino acids: CASTSTGGYAEQFF. The part of the CDR3 DNA that was read is TGTGCCAGCACATCAACAGGGGGCTATGCTGAGCAGTTC. The chain has TRBV19 and TRBJ2-1; 8 bases line up with TRBD1. The read ends 1 residue before the CDR3 terminus; that terminus is restored from the germline J gene. Germline assignment: CDR1 FNHDT and CDR2 SITEND (reference sequence). This CDR3 is built from 14 residues. V shed 6 bases and J 3 bases; nucleotides not matched to a gene: 5.

This clone was detected only once. Mouse gene names and germline throughout. The read stops 1 residue short of the end of the CDR3; the missing end is completed from the germline J gene. The chain employs TRBV31 and TRBJ2-3; 8 nucleotides agree with TRBD2. This CDR3 has 15 residues. Per the germline V gene, CDR1 is GKSSPN and CDR2 is SITVG. Trimming cost V 3 bases and J 3 bases; bases outside gene matches: 8. Partial CDR3 DNA: TGTGCCTGGAGGCTGGGGGGAGTTGGGGCAGAAACGCTGTAT. This translates into CAWRLGGVGAETLY. Given in full, the CDR3 is CAWRLGGVGAETLYF.

This clone was seen once. The listed genes are named as in mouse. Read sequence stops 1 residue before the CDR3 end, and the germline J gene provides the missing end. The J gene is TRBJ1-6, the V gene TRBV14; D unclear. TRBJ1-6 is identified as an open reading frame with a role that is uncertain. The CDR3 covers 13 residues. Trimming stripped 1 base from V and 3 bases from J, with 2 bases between. Germline CDR1 and CDR2: SGHDT and FRDEAV. The covered CDR3 bases are TGTGCCAGCAGTTTCGACTATAATTCGCCCCTCTAC. Residues: CASSFDYNSPLY. The whole CDR3 reads CASSFDYNSPLYF.

There are a few counts of this clone. Genes and germline are mouse. The read terminates 1 residue before the CDR3 end, so the remaining end is supplied by the germline J gene. This sequence joins TRBV19 and TRBJ2-7; D gene uncertain. The V gene's germline CDR1 is FNHDT and CDR2 SITEND (reference sequence). This CDR3 spans 13 amino acids. Trimming took off 0 bases at V and 3 bases at J, with 7 bases between the two ends. CDR3 sequence: CASSIATFYEQYF. The covered CDR3 bases are TGTGCCAGCAGTATAGCCACTTTCTATGAACAGTAC. The whole variable domain, filled in from reference TRBV19 and TRBJ2-7, reads GGIITQTPKFLIGQEGQKLTLKCQQNFNHDTMYWYRQDSGKGLRLIYYSITENDLQKGDLSEGYDASREKKSSFSLTVTSAQKNEMAVFLCASSIATFYEQYFGPGTRLTVL.

Worth noting for this clone: The genes are named according to mouse. The CDR3 end is not reached by the read, which stops 1 residue before it; the germline J gene fills it in. The chain recombines TRBV16 with TRBJ2-7, with TRBD2 identical over 7 bases. Germline CDR1 reads SGHSA; CDR2 reads FRNQAP. This CDR3 contains 12 residues. Losses at the gene ends were 0 bases for V and 7 bases for J; bases not matched to a gene: 0. The sequenced part of the CDR3 DNA is TGTGCAAGCAGCTTAGAGGGGGGGGAACAGTAC. It encodes CASSLEGGEQY. The entire CDR3 sequence reads CASSLEGGEQYF.

Remarks on this clone: Genes and germline are mouse. The sequence runs out 1 residue before the end of the CDR3; the remainder is reconstructed from the germline J gene. V usage is TRBV20 and J usage is TRBJ1-2; TRBD1 matches 9 bases. The germline V gene encodes CDR1 GFQATS and CDR2 STVNSAI. The CDR3 extends over 14 amino acids. The V and J ends lost 0 bases and 3 bases, in that order; junction bases with no gene match: 2. The CDR3 loop reads CGAREGTGHSDYTF. The covered CDR3 bases are TGTGGTGCTAGGGAGGGGACAGGGCACTCCGACTACACC.

About this clone: Gene labels here are mouse ones. Coverage ceases 1 residue before the CDR3 finishes, and the germline J gene fills in the end. The chain links TRBV3 to TRBJ1-2; 7 positions match TRBD1. V lost 1 base and J lost 2; bases outside the gene matches: 1. The CDR3 sequence is 14 residues long. Germline V gene lookup returns CDR1 SNHLY and CDR2 FYNGKV (reference sequence). The sequenced part of the CDR3 DNA is TGTGCCAGCAGCTTAGAGACAGGGAACTCCGACTACACC. Protein sequence: CASSLETGNSDYT. The whole CDR3 region reads CASSLETGNSDYTF.

With regard to this clone: Mouse names are used for the genes. The sequence runs out 1 residue before the end of the CDR3; the remainder is reconstructed from the germline J gene. This chain uses TRBV13-1 with TRBJ2-5; TRBD2 matches at 9 bases. Germline V gives CDR1 NSHNY, CDR2 SYGAGN. V lost 3 bases, J lost 0 bases, and 2 bases stayed unmatched. CDR3 length equals 15 residues. CDR3 region: CASSGDWGNQDTQYF. The sequenced part of the CDR3 DNA is TGTGCCAGCAGTGGCGACTGGGGGAACCAAGACACCCAGTAC.

About this clone itself: The listed genes are named as in mouse. Read data end 1 residue before the CDR3 end; the end is taken from the germline J gene. The rearrangement links TRBV13-2 to TRBJ1-1; tentatively, D is TRBD1 (5 bases). The germline V gene encodes CDR1 NNHNN and CDR2 SYGAGS (reference sequence). CDR3 length: 14 residues. Trimming took 1 base from V and 0 from J, leaving 7 bases between them. CDR3 sequence reads: CASGDQGSNTEVFF. CDR3 DNA, as far as it was read: TGTGCCAGCGGTGATCAGGGTTCAAACACAGAAGTCTTC.

A remark on this clone: One junction end disagrees with the germline gene, perhaps due to a read error. The listed genes are named as in mouse. The part of the CDR3 DNA that was read is TGTGGTGCTATGGAAGGGGGGAGCTCCTATCAACAGTAC. Translated, it gives CGAMEGGSSYQQY. The whole CDR3 sequence reads CGAMEGGSSYQQYF. V gene TRBV20 combines with J gene TRBJ2-7; possibly TRBD1 or TRBD2 for D (6 bases each). Read data end 1 residue before the CDR3 end; the end is taken from the germline J gene. Germline V lookup: CDR1 GFQATS, CDR2 STVNSAI. This CDR3 comprises 14 residues.

A note on this clone: Gene labels here are mouse ones. The read terminates 1 residue ahead of where the CDR3 ends, so the germline J gene completes it. The V call is TRBV29, the J call TRBJ2-1, with a weak D call TRBD2 (6 bases). CDR1 and CDR2 (germline): MSHET, SYDVDS. This CDR3 is 15 amino acids long. V was clipped by 4 bases and J by 0 bases, with 10 bases between them. This CDR3 reads CASSSRDFNYAEQFF. The sequenced part of the CDR3 DNA is TGTGCTAGCAGTTCCCGGGACTTTAACTATGCTGAGCAGTTC.